The 22 T cell receptor beta chains below come from one sample, sequenced in a study of T cell repertoires in cytomegalovirus infection. TCRdb analysed the reads with MiXCR anew, one entry per CDR3 protein. The sample shows around 210,000 distinct CDR3 sequences, 5% to 8.5% of them seen only once. Material for sequencing was PBMCs. The receptors shown here come from a human donor in good health (CMV status not recorded). Some clones in this sample may be carry-over from other donors' samples.

The chain joins TRBV9 to TRBJ2-7, with 7 bases lining up with TRBD1. This CDR3 spans 16 amino acids. Trimming cost V 2 bases and J 1 base; bases outside gene matches: 9. Germline V lookup: CDR1 SGDLS, CDR2 YYNGEE. The CDR3 nucleotides read TGTGCCAGCAGCGTCGGCTTGACAGGGAGATCCTACGAGCAGTACTTC. This encodes CASSVGLTGRSYEQYF.

At least ten counts were recorded for this clonotype. The chain joins TRBV29-1 to TRBJ2-7; no clear D gene. Trimming pared 4 bases from V and 1 base from J, leaving 5 bases between. Germline-derived CDR1 and CDR2 are SQVTM and ANQGSEA. This CDR3 comprises 11 residues. CDR3: CSVVGSYEQYF. CDR3 DNA sequence: TGCAGCGTTGTGGGGTCCTACGAGCAGTACTTC.

This clonotype was seen ten or more times. This chain links TRBV5-1 with TRBJ2-7; 7 bases agree with TRBD2. The CDR3 has 18 residues. The germline V gene encodes CDR1 SGHRS and CDR2 YFSETQ. Losses at the gene ends were 4 bases for V and 4 bases for J; bases not matched to a gene: 20. In nucleotides, the CDR3 is TGCGCCAGCAGCCAATACCGGGACGGCGCTTACGGGGGGTACGAGCAGTACTTC. Its protein product is CASSQYRDGAYGGYEQYF. The whole variable domain, filled in from reference TRBV5-1 and TRBJ2-7, reads KAGVTQTPRYLIKTRGQQVTLSCSPISGHRSVSWYQQTPGQGLQFLFEYFSETQRNKGNFPGRFSGRQFSNSRSEMNVSTLELGDSALYLCASSQYRDGAYGGYEQYFGPGTRLTVT.

This clonotype was recorded many times. V gene TRBV20-1 combines with J gene TRBJ1-1, with 11 bases lining up with TRBD1. The germline V gene encodes CDR1 DFQATT and CDR2 SNEGSKA (reference sequence). The CDR3 consists of 17 residues. The ends lost 6 bases at V and 1 base at J; junction bases unmatched: 13. The CDR3 nucleotides are TGCAGTGCCCCAAAACGGACAGGGGGCTTGGGGAACACTGAAGCTTTCTTT. This codes for CSAPKRTGGLGNTEAFF.

This clonotype was observed many times. A junction end diverges from the germline sequence, so it may reflect a read error. This chain joins TRBV6-2 or TRBV6-3 and TRBJ2-3; 10 positions agree with TRBD2. Looked up from germline, CDR1 is MNHEY and CDR2 is SVGEGT. The CDR3 contains 15 residues. In nucleotides, the CDR3 is TGTGCCAGCAGCGCCCGACTAGCGGGCACTGATACGCAGTATTTT. Protein sequence: CASSARLAGTDTQYF.

The sample holds a few counts of this clonotype. This sequence joins TRBV5-1 and TRBJ1-6; TRBD1 matches 8 bases. Losses at the gene ends were 1 base for V and 5 bases for J; bases not matched to a gene: 8. This CDR3 region has 17 residues. Germline V CDR1 and CDR2: SGHRS, YFSETQ. The DNA of the CDR3 is TGCGCCAGCAGCTTGACCGGACAGGGATCTAATAATTCACCCCTCCACTTT. Translation gives CASSLTGQGSNNSPLHF.

This clonotype was counted many times. The rearrangement links TRBV7-2 to TRBJ1-5, with D possibly matching TRBD1 (6 bases). The CDR3 sequence is 13 residues long. CDR1 and CDR2 (germline): SGHTA, FQGNSA. Trimming shortened V by 5 bases and J by 5 bases, and 10 bases separated the two germline ends. The CDR3 DNA is TGTGCCAGCAGCATACAGGGAGATCAGCCCCAGCATTTT. Protein sequence: CASSIQGDQPQHF.

There are many counts of this clonotype. The J gene is TRBJ2-5, the V gene TRBV18, with D hard to call. In germline, CDR1 is KGHSH, CDR2 LQKENI. Deletions cut 4 bases from V and 0 bases from J, with 9 bases between. The CDR3 spans 14 residues. CDR3 loop: CASSLRGNQETQYF. DNA of the CDR3: TGTGCCAGCTCACTGAGAGGTAACCAAGAGACCCAGTACTTC.

CDR3 nucleotide sequence: TGTGCCAGCAGCTTGGAAAGAGCTGAAAAACTGTTTTTT. The encoded protein is CASSLERAEKLFF. This chain connects TRBV5-6 to TRBJ1-4; D unclear. V was clipped by 0 bases and J by 7 bases, with 7 bases between them. The CDR3 runs 13 residues. Germline CDR1 reads SGHDT; CDR2 reads YYEEEE.

The table lists this clonotype with many counts. The chain combines TRBV6-2 or TRBV6-3 with TRBJ2-7; D not certain. V was pared by 5 bases and J by 7 bases, with 15 bases between. CDR3 length equals 13 residues. Germline lookup yields CDR1 MNHEY and CDR2 SVGEGT. CDR3 sequence (DNA): TGTGCCAGCAGTACGGGCCGCCTTGGGGAGCAGTACTTC. Translating gives CASSTGRLGEQYF.

The genes are TRBV25-1 and TRBJ2-5; D unresolved. The V end was cut by 2 bases, the J end by 0 bases, with 4 bases between. Germline CDR1 and CDR2: MGHDK and SYGVNS. The CDR3 covers 13 residues. CDR3 DNA sequence: TGTGCCAGCAGTGAAGCCTACCAAGAGACCCAGTACTTC. Translation: CASSEAYQETQYF.

This clonotype was detected many times. This chain uses TRBV6-5 with TRBJ2-7; tentative D call: TRBD1 (6 bases). V lost 5 bases to trimming and J lost 3 bases, with 14 bases between them. The germline CDR1 and CDR2 sequences are MNHEY and SVGAGI. This CDR3 is 14 amino acids long. This CDR3 is CASSMMGDNYEQYF. CDR3 bases: TGTGCCAGCAGTATGATGGGGGACAACTACGAGCAGTACTTC.

V gene TRBV27 combines with J gene TRBJ2-1; 7 bases align to TRBD1. Trimming cost V 7 bases and J 9 bases; bases outside gene matches: 12. The germline V gene has CDR1 MNHEY and CDR2 SMNVEV (reference sequence). The CDR3 extends over 14 amino acids. CDR3 nucleotide sequence: TGTGCCAGCACCGACCCGTACAGGGGCATTGAGCAGTTCTTC. Encoded protein: CASTDPYRGIEQFF.

The chain uses TRBV27 and TRBJ2-6; tentatively, D is TRBD1 (5 bases). The CDR3 covers 17 residues. The V and J ends lost 6 bases and 0 bases respectively, with 15 bases between them. The germline CDR1 and CDR2 sequences are MNHEY and SMNVEV (reference sequence). The chain's CDR3 is CASSLLRQSSGANVLTF. The CDR3 nucleotides read TGTGCCAGCAGCCTCCTTCGACAGTCCTCTGGGGCCAACGTCCTGACTTTC.

This clonotype showed up many times. The chain combines TRBV4-2 with TRBJ2-5, with D perhaps TRBD2 (5 bases). This CDR3 region has 15 residues. Germline CDR1 reads LGHNA; CDR2 reads YNFKEQ. Between the trimmed V and J ends, which lost 1 base and 3 bases, there was a span of 12 bases. The CDR3 region has the DNA TGTGCCAGCAGCCAAGTTAGGACGGAGGAAGAGACCCAGTACTTC. Translating gives CASSQVRTEEETQYF.

This clonotype has at least ten counts. The rearrangement joins TRBV20-1 to TRBJ2-2, with D possibly TRBD2 on 5 matching bases. The germline gives CDR1 DFQATT, CDR2 SNEGSKA (reference sequence). Trimming took 4 bases from V and 5 from J, leaving 14 bases between them. The CDR3 contains 14 residues. CDR3 sequence (DNA): TGCAGTGCTACGTCCGGGGTATGGACCGGGGAGCTGTTTTTT. Encoded protein: CSATSGVWTGELFF.

The table lists this clonotype with many counts. This chain links TRBV7-2 with TRBJ2-4; TRBD1 aligns across 8 bases. This CDR3 comprises 11 residues. The germline CDR1 and CDR2 sequences are SGHTA and FQGNSA. With 6 bases clipped from V and 15 bases from J, the junction kept 7 bases outside the gene matches. CDR3 DNA sequence: TGTGCCAGCAGGTCAGGGGGCTTATGGTACTTC. Its translation: CASRSGGLWYF.

This clonotype was seen many times. This sequence joins TRBV7-2 and TRBJ1-2; 7 nucleotides line up with TRBD1. CDR1 and CDR2 from the germline V gene are SGHTA and FQGNSA. The CDR3 sequence is 14 residues long. V trimming: 3 bases; J trimming: 4 bases; junction bases outside the gene matches: 5. The CDR3 DNA reads as TGTGCCAGCAGCTTCCAAGGGGGCGGCTATGGCTACACCTTC. Its translation: CASSFQGGGYGYTF.

The chain couples TRBV18 to TRBJ1-5; D ambiguous. V was cut by 2 bases and J by 7 bases, with 15 bases left in between. The CDR3 covers 15 residues. Looked up from germline, CDR1 is KGHSH and CDR2 is LQKENI. The CDR3 is CASSPRSTVGQPQHF. In DNA, the CDR3 is TGTGCCAGCTCACCAAGATCAACAGTCGGGCAGCCCCAGCATTTT.

To note about this clonotype: Just one base apart from a much larger clone, this may be a read error. No conserved phenylalanine or tryptophan ends this CDR3, so it is likely a read error. CDR3 DNA sequence: TGCAGTGTTCCCGAGGGGGGGAATTCGGCAGATACGCAGTATTAT. This sequence encodes CSVPEGGNSADTQYY. V usage is TRBV20-1 and J usage is TRBJ2-3; possibly TRBD2 for D (7 bases). This CDR3 is 15 amino acids long. V was trimmed by 7 bases and J by 4 bases, leaving 21 bases between them. The germline V gene has CDR1 DFQATT and CDR2 SNEGSKA (reference sequence).

This clonotype was counted ten times or more. The CDR3 DNA reads as TGTGCCAGCAGCTCCTCCGGGCCCTACACCGGGGAGCTGTTTTTT. It yields the protein CASSSSGPYTGELFF. The chain is built from TRBV7-2 and TRBJ2-2; D is uncertain. V shed 4 bases and J shed 3 bases, with 12 bases lying between them. Germline V CDR1 and CDR2: SGHTA, FQGNSA. This CDR3 region has 15 residues.

In its sample, this clonotype was seen many times. The chain carries TRBV3-1 and TRBJ2-5; TRBD1 aligns across 8 bases. Germline CDR1 is LGHDT and CDR2 is YNNKEL (reference sequence). CDR3 length equals 16 residues. After removal of 0 bases from V and 5 bases from J, the junction contained 8 bases not matched to a gene. CDR3 bases: TGTGCCAGCAGCCAAGATCTGCAGGGGGCGCCGGAGACCCAGTACTTC. Translating gives CASSQDLQGAPETQYF.